This T cell receptor beta chain was captured in a study of blood T cell repertoires in COVID-19. Overall study: Both acute and convalescent COVID-19 samples were obtained from the United States, Italy and Spain. The analysed material was cDNA or gDNA that came from T cells, B-cell-depleted T cells, or PBMCs.

In the original workflow: Estimated nucleated cell counts came from reference gene primer amplification. TCRdb keeps only in-frame clones here, not all; method: immunoSEQ multiplex PCR. V and J calls plus clone size are reproduced from that table; the DNA served to infer D and trimming. This table holds around 270,000 clones, around nine tenths found once. Germline lookup yields CDR1 SNHLY and CDR2 FYNNEI. J was trimmed by 7 bases and V by 9 bases; bases with no gene match: 1. The CDR3 is 10 residues long. The source of this sequence is a man aged 35-49 years who had recovered from COVID-19. Sequencing was done on a sample of peripheral blood. The V call is TRBV2, the J call TRBJ1-2, with TRBD1 matching over 8 bases. CDR3 coding DNA: TGTGCCAGGGACAGGGCTGGCTACACCTTC. It yields the protein CARDRAGYTF.